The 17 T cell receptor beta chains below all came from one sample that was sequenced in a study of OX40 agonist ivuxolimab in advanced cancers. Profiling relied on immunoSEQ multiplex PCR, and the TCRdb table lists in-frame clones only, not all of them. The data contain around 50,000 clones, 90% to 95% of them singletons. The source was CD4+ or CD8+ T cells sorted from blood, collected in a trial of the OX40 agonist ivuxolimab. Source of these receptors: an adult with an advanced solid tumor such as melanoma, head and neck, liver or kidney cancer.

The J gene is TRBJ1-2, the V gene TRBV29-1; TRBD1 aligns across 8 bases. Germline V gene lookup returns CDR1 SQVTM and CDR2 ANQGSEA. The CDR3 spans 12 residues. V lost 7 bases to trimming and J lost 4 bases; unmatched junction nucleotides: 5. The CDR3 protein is CSDRGDGYGYTF. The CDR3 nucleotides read TGCAGCGACAGGGGGGACGGCTATGGCTACACCTTC.

DNA for the CDR3: TGTGCCAGCAGCTTAACGGCTAGCGGGATTTACGAGCAGTACTTC. Residues: CASSLTASGIYEQYF. V and J are TRBV11-2 and TRBJ2-7; 9 bases line up with TRBD2. CDR3 size: 15 residues. Trimming at V came to 2 bases and at J to 4 bases, leaving 6 bases not matched to a gene. The germline CDR1 and CDR2 sequences are SGHAT and FQNNGV.

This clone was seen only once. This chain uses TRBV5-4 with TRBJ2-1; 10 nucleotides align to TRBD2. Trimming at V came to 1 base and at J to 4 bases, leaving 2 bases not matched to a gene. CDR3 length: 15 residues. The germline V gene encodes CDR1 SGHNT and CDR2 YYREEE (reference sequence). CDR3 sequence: CASSLSGREYNEQFF. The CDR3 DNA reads TGTGCCAGCAGCTTGAGCGGGAGGGAATACAATGAGCAGTTCTTC.

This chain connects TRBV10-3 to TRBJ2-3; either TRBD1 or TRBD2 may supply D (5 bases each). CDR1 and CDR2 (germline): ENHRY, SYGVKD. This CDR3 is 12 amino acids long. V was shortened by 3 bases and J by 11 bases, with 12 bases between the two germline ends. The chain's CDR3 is CAISDQGVEQYF. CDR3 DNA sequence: TGTGCCATCAGTGATCAGGGAGTTGAGCAGTATTTT.

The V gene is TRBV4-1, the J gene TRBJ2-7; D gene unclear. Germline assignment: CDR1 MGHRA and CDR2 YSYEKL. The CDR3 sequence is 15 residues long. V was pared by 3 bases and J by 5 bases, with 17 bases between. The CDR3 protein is CASSQMPIGRNEQYF. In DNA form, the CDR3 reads TGCGCCAGCAGCCAGATGCCCATAGGAAGAAACGAGCAGTACTTC.

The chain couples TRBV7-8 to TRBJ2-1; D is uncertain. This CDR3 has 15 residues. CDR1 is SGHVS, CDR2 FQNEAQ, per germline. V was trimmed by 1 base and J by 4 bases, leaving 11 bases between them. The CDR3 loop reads CASSLGIPPYNEQFF. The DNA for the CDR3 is TGTGCCAGCAGCTTAGGAATCCCTCCTTACAATGAGCAGTTCTTC. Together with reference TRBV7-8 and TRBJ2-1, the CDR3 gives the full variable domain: GAGVSQSPRYKVAKRGQDVALRCDPISGHVSLFWYQQALGQGPEFLTYFQNEAQLDKSGLPSDRFFAERPEGSVSTLKIQRTQQEDSAVYLCASSLGIPPYNEQFFGPGTRLTVL.

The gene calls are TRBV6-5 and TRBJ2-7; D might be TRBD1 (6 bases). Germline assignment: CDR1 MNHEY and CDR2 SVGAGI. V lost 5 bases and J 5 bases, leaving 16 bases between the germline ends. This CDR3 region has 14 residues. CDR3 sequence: CASSAGGGADEQYF. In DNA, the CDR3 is TGTGCCAGCAGTGCAGGTGGGGGCGCTGACGAGCAGTACTTC.

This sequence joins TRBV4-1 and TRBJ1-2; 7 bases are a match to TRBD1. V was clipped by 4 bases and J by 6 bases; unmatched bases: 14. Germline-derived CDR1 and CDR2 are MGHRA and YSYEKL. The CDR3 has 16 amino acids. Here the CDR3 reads CASSPIPGDRVNGYTF. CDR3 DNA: TGCGCCAGCAGCCCGATACCCGGTGACAGGGTAAATGGCTACACCTTC.

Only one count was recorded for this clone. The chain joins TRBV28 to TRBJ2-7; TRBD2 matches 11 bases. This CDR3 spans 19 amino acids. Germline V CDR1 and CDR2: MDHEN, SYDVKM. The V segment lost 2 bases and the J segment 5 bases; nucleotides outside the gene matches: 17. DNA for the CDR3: TGTGCCAGCAGTTTAGGTTGGTTGGCGGGACTAGCGGTTTCTAACGAGCAGTACTTC. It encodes CASSLGWLAGLAVSNEQYF.

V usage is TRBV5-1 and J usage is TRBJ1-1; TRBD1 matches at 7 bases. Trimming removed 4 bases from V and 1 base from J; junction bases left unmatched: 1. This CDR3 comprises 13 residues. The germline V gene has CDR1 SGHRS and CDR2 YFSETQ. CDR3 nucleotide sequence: TGCGCCAGCAGCCGACAGGGGAACACTGAAGCTTTCTTT. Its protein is CASSRQGNTEAFF.

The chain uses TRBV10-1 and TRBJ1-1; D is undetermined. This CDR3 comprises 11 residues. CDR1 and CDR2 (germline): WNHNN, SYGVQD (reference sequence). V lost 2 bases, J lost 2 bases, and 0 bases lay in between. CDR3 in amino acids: CASSENTEAFF. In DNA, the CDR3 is TGCGCCAGCAGTGAGAACACTGAAGCTTTCTTT.

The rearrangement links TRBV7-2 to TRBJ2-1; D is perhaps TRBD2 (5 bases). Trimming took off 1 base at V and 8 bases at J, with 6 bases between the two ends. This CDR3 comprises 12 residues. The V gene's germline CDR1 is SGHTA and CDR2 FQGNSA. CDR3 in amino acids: CASSLGRDEQFF. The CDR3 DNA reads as TGTGCCAGCAGCTTAGGGCGGGATGAGCAGTTCTTC.

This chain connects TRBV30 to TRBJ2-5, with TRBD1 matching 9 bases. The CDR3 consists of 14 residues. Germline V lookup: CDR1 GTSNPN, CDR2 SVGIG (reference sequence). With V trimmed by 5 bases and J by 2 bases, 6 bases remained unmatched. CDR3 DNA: TGTGCCTGGGGAAGGGGACAGGGTCAAGAGACCCAGTACTTC. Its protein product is CAWGRGQGQETQYF.

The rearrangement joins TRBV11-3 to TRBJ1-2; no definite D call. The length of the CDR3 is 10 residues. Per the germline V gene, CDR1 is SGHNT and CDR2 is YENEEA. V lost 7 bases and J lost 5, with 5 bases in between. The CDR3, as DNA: TGTGCCAGCACCGGGTATGGCTACACCTTC. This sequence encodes CASTGYGYTF.

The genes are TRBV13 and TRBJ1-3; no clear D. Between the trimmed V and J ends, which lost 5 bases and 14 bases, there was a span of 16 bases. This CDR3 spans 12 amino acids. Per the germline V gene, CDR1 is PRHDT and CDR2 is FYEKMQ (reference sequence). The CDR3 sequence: CASSPQTDSVYF. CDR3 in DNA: TGTGCCAGCAGCCCACAGACCGACTCAGTATATTTT.

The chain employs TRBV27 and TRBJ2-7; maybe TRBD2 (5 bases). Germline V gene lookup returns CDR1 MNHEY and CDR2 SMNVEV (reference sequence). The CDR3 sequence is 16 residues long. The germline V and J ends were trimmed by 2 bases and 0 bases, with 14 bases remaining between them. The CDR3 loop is CASSLGGGAPSYEQYF. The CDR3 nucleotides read TGTGCCAGCAGTTTAGGTGGAGGCGCACCCTCCTACGAGCAGTACTTC.

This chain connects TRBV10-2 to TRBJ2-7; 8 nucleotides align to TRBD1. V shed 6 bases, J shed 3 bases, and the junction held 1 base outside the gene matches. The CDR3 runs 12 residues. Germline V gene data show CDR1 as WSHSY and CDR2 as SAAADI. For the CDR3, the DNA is TGCGCCAGCAGCGGACAGGGCTACGAGCAGTACTTC. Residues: CASSGQGYEQYF.